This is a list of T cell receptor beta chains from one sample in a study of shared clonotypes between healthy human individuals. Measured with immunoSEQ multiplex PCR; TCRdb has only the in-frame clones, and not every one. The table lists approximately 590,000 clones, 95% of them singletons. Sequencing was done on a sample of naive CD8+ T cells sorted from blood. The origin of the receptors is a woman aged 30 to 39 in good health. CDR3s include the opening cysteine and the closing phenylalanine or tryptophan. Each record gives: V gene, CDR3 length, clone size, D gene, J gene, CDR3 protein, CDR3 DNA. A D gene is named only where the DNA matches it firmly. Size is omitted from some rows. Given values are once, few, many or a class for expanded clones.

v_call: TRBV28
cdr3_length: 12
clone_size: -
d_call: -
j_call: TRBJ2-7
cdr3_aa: CASSFRTTVQYF
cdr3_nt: TGTGCCAGCAGTTTTAGGACCACGGTGCAGTACTTC

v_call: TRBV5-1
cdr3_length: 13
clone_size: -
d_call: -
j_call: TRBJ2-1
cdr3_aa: CASSPDSYNEQFF
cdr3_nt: TGCGCCAGCAGCCCTGACTCCTACAATGAGCAGTTCTTC

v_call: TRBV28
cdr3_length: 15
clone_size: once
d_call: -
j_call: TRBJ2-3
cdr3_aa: CASSFGGSSTDTQYF
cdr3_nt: TGTGCCAGCAGTTTCGGCGGATCTAGCACAGATACGCAGTATTTT

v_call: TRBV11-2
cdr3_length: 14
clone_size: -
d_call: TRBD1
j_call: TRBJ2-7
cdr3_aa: CASSPPGQIYEQYF
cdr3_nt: TGTGCCAGCAGCCCCCCGGGACAGATTTACGAGCAGTACTTC

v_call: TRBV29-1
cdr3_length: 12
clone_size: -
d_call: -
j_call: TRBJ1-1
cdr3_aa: CSVELDSGEAFF
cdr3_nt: TGCAGCGTTGAGCTGGATTCGGGGGAAGCTTTCTTT

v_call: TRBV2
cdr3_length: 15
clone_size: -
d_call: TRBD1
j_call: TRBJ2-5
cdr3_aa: CASSVLPGQQETQYF
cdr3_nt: TGTGCCAGCAGCGTTCTCCCGGGACAGCAAGAGACCCAGTACTTC

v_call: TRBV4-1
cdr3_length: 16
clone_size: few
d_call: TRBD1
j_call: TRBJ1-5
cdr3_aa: CASSHRTGGGNQPQHF
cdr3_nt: TGCGCCAGCAGCCACCGGACAGGGGGAGGCAATCAGCCCCAGCATTTT

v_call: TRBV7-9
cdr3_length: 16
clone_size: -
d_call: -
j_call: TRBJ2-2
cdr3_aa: CASSHTGSYNTGELFF
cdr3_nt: TGTGCCAGCAGCCATACAGGGTCTTACAACACCGGGGAGCTGTTTTTT

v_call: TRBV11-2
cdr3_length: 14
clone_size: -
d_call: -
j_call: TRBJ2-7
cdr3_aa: CASSEGLRGGEQYF
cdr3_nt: TGTGCCAGCAGCGAAGGACTAAGGGGTGGCGAGCAGTACTTC

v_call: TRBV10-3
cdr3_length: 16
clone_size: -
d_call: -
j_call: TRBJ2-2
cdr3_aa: CAISDPKTGNTGELFF
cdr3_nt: TGTGCCATCAGTGACCCTAAGACAGGGAACACCGGGGAGCTGTTTTTT

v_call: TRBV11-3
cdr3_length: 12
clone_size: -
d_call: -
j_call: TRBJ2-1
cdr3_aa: CASSLGGAEQFF
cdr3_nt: TGTGCCAGCAGCTTGGGGGGCGCTGAGCAGTTCTTC

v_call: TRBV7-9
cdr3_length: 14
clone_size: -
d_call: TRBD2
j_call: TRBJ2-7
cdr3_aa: CASSDSGITYEQYF
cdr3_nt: TGTGCCAGCAGCGATAGCGGGATTACCTACGAGCAGTACTTC

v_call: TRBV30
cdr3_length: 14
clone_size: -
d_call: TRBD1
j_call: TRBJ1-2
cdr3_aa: CAWSVQGGVVGYTF
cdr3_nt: TGTGCCTGGAGTGTACAAGGGGGCGTAGTTGGCTACACCTTC

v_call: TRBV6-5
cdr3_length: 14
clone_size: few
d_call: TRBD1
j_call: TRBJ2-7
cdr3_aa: CASSSRDRVVEQYF
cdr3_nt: TGTGCCAGCAGCAGCCGGGACAGGGTGGTCGAGCAGTACTTC

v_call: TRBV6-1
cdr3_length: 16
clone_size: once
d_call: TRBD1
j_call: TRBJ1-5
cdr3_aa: CASSDDTGTGGQPQHF
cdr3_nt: TGTGCCAGCAGTGATGATACCGGGACAGGGGGTCAGCCCCAGCATTTT

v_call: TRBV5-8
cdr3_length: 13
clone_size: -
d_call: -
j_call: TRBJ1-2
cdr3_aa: CASSPPGNYGYTF
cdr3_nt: TGTGCCAGCAGCCCCCCGGGAAACTATGGCTACACCTTC

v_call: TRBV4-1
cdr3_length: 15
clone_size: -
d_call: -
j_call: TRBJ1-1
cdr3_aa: CASSLIQGLNTEAFF
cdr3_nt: TGCGCCAGCAGCCTAATACAGGGATTGAACACTGAAGCTTTCTTT

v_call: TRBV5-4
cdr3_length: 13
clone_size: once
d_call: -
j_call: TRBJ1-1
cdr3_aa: CASSFGVYTEAFF
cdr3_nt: TGTGCCAGCAGCTTCGGGGTTTACACTGAAGCTTTCTTT

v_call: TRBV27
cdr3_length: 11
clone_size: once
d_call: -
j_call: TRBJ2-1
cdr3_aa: CASSLSSEQFF
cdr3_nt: TGTGCCAGCAGTTTATCGAGCGAGCAGTTCTTC

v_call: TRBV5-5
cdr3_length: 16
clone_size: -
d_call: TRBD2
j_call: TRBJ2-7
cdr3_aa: CASSLSGLAGVYEQYF
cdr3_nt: TGTGCCAGCAGCTTGTCGGGACTAGCGGGAGTCTACGAGCAGTACTTC

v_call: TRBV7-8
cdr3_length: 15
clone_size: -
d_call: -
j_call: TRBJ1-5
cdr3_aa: CASSSTGYSNQPQHF
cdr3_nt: TGTGCCAGCAGCTCAACAGGTTATAGCAATCAGCCCCAGCATTTT

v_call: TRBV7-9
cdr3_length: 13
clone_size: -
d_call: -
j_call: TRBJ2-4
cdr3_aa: CASSIQAKNIQYF
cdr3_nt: TGTGCCAGCAGCATCCAGGCCAAAAACATTCAGTACTTC

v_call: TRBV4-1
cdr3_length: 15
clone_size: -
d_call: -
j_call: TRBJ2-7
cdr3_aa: CASSQVGTKANEQYF
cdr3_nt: TGCGCCAGCAGCCAAGTCGGGACCAAAGCAAACGAGCAGTACTTC

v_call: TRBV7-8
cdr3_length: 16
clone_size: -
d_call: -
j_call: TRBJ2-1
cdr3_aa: CASSRTVLAVYNEQFF
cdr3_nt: TGTGCCAGCAGCCGTACTGTACTAGCAGTTTACAATGAGCAGTTCTTC

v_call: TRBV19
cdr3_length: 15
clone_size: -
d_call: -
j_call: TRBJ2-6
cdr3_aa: CASIDMLAGANVLTF
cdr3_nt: TGTGCCAGCATAGACATGTTGGCTGGGGCCAACGTCCTGACTTTC

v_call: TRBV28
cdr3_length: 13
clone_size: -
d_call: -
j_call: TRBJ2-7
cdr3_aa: CASIGSGANEQYF
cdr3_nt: TGTGCCAGCATTGGATCCGGGGCGAACGAGCAGTACTTC

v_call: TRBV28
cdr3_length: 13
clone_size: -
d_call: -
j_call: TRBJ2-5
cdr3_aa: CASSFSGEETQYF
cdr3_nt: TGTGCCAGCAGTTTCTCAGGAGAAGAGACCCAGTACTTC

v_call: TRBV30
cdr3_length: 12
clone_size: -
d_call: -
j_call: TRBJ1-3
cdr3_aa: CAWGRQGNTIYF
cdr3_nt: TGTGCCTGGGGCCGGCAGGGGAACACCATATATTTT

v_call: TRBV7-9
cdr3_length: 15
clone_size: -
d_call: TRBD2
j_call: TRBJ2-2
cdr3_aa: CASSQAGGDTGELFF
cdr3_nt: TGTGCCAGCAGCCAAGCGGGAGGGGACACCGGGGAGCTGTTTTTT

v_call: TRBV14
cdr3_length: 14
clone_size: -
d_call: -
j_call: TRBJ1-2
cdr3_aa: CASSQDWEKDGYTF
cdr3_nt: TGTGCCAGCAGCCAAGATTGGGAAAAAGATGGCTACACCTTC

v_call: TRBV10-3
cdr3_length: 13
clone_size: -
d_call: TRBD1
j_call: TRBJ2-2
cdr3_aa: CAIGQGATGELFF
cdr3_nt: TGTGCCATTGGACAGGGGGCCACCGGGGAGCTGTTTTTT